Included here is one T cell receptor (beta chain) sequence, with context. Its cognate antigen is unknown. The germline V gene has CDR1 SGHNT and CDR2 YYREEE (reference sequence). With V trimmed by 4 bases and J by 5 bases, 12 bases remained unmatched. This CDR3 has 16 amino acids. Sequenced by immunoSEQ multiplex PCR; TCRdb stores in-frame clones only, minus some. The table records some 58,000 clones, more than 90% of them present only once. The sample comes from a study of PD-1 blockade in classical Hodgkin lymphoma. On the study more broadly: Every 2 weeks, patients had 3 mg/kg nivolumab intravenously.

Time point meaning: cycle 4 day 1 (C4D1), after less than seven weeks of nivolumab. All the patients suffered relapse after autologous stem cell transplantation, and brentuximab vedotin exposure differed. The study, taken as a whole, reports: Only CD4+ TCR diversity, not CD8+, had risen significantly by C4D1.

The receptor's source is a human donor with classical Hodgkin lymphoma. This chain joins TRBV5-4 and TRBJ2-1; 7 positions match TRBD2. The sample consisted of peripheral blood mononuclear cells (PBMCs), taken before the fourth cycle of nivolumab. The CDR3 sequence: CASSNKRDLSHNEQFF. The DNA of the CDR3 is TGTGCCAGCAGCAACAAGCGGGACTTGTCCCACAATGAGCAGTTCTTC.